This T cell receptor (beta chain) originates from a study of T-cell memory formation after mild COVID-19. In this sample, this clonotype turned up a few times. A single record per CDR3 protein comes from TCRdb applying MiXCR to the 5' RACE reads. The sample carries approximately 150,000 distinct CDR3 sequences, 15% to 20% recorded once. Trimming stripped 4 bases from V and 2 bases from J, with 17 bases between. CDR1 SGHRS and CDR2 YFSETQ come from the germline V gene. CDR3 length: 16 amino acids. This clonotype was obtained from an adult woman who had mild COVID-19 (a few samples of this study predate the infection). Cell type and time point are not known. V gene TRBV5-1 combines with J gene TRBJ2-3, with D tentatively TRBD2 (5 bases). The sample consisted of PBMCs or a T cell subset sorted from them (not recorded which). CDR3 sequence: CASSTEPRGNTDTQYF. Written as DNA, the CDR3 is TGCGCCAGCAGCACCGAGCCTCGGGGTAACACAGATACGCAGTATTTT.